Here is one TCR beta chain with its context. This record belongs to a study of CD8 T cells in Susac syndrome. With random hexamers, reverse transcription was performed on 0.5 to 1 ug of RNA. Each CDR3 protein is one row after TCRdb ran MiXCR on the immunoSEQ multiplex PCR reads. The sample contains some 100,000 distinct CDR3 sequences, about 96% of which appear only once. The authors carried out high-throughput sequencing of TCR beta. They applied it to CD8+ and CD4+ T cells obtained from blood. Healthy donors, matched for age and sex, constituted the control group. Germline loops: CDR1 SGHRS, CDR2 YFSETQ. The CDR3 spans 13 residues. Deletions cut 3 bases from V and 5 bases from J, with 11 bases between.

Specimen: CD4+ T cells from PBMCs. The chain joins TRBV5-1 to TRBJ1-1, with D maybe TRBD1 (5 bases). The TCR sequence derives from a human donor in good health. CDR3 residues: CASSSREGTEAFF. CDR3 nucleotides: TGCGCCAGCAGCTCCCGAGAGGGGACTGAAGCTTTCTTT.